These 8 T cell receptor beta chains came from one sample sequenced in a study of T cells in Graves' hyperthyroidism and ophthalmopathy. Researchers took RNA transcripts and amplified the TCR beta CDR3 regions from them. Using the HTBI primer set, a first-round RT-PCR was run on the TCR CDR3. Each CDR3 protein is one row after TCRdb ran MiXCR on the multiplex PCR reads. The sample consists of hundreds of thousands of distinct CDR3 sequences, 20% to 25% of them appearing once. Source material: blood. The receptors were sampled from a man aged 25-40 years with Graves' ophthalmopathy.

This clonotype appeared a few times. The chain carries TRBV11-3 and TRBJ1-1, with unresolved D. Between the trimmed V and J ends, which lost 0 bases and 3 bases, there was a span of 8 bases. Germline loops: CDR1 SGHNT, CDR2 YENEEA. The length of the CDR3 is 14 residues. CDR3 bases: TGTGCCAGCAGCTTAGATCCAACGGACACTGAAGCTTTCTTT. Its translation is CASSLDPTDTEAFF.

This clonotype appeared many times. The genes are TRBV5-1 and TRBJ2-7, with TRBD2 matching over 8 bases. Germline V lookup: CDR1 SGHRS, CDR2 YFSETQ. The CDR3 spans 17 residues. Trimming at V came to 1 base and at J to 0 bases, leaving 9 bases not matched to a gene. CDR3 nucleotides: TGCGCCAGCAGCTTGACGGGAGCGGGAGTGCGCTCCTACGAGCAGTACTTC. Its translation: CASSLTGAGVRSYEQYF.

Details on this clonotype: This may be a read error: a much more frequent sequence differs by one nucleotide. The J gene is TRBJ1-4, the V gene TRBV28, with D possibly being TRBD1 (5 bases). The CDR3 is made up of 17 amino acids. CDR1 and CDR2 (germline): MDHEN, SYDVKM. V was pared by 5 bases and J by 0 bases, with 16 bases between. CDR3 DNA: TGTGCCAGCAGTCCCACTGACAGATATGCAACTAATGAAAAACTGTTTTTT. Protein: CASSPTDRYATNEKLFF. Supplemented by reference TRBV28 and TRBJ1-4, the full variable domain reads DVKVTQSSRYLVKRTGEKVFLECVQDMDHENMFWYRQDPGLGLRLIYFSYDVKMKEKGDIPEGYSVSREKKERFSLILESASTNQTSMYLCASSPTDRYATNEKLFFGSGTQLSVL.

There are many counts of this clonotype. This chain links TRBV27 with TRBJ2-7, with TRBD2 identical over 10 bases. The length of the CDR3 is 15 residues. CDR1 MNHEY and CDR2 SMNVEV come from the germline V gene (reference sequence). V trimming: 4 bases; J trimming: 4 bases; junction bases outside the gene matches: 7. The CDR3 spells CASSSSGSWVYEQYF. As DNA, the CDR3 is TGTGCCAGCAGTTCTAGCGGGAGTTGGGTTTACGAGCAGTACTTC.

This clonotype was seen repeatedly, ten times or more. V and J are TRBV7-8 and TRBJ1-1; D gene ambiguous. The CDR3 length is 15 residues. Trimming removed 1 base from V and 1 base from J, with 10 bases in between. The V gene's germline CDR1 is SGHVS and CDR2 FQNEAQ. For the CDR3, the DNA is TGTGCCAGCAGCTTAGGGTCGGCAGGGAACACTGAAGCTTTCTTT. Translating it yields CASSLGSAGNTEAFF.

This clonotype was observed a few times. The V gene is TRBV20-1, the J gene TRBJ2-5, with 7 bases lining up with TRBD1. The CDR3 consists of 17 residues. CDR1 and CDR2 (germline): DFQATT, SNEGSKA (reference sequence). Trimming removed 1 base from V and 5 bases from J; junction bases left unmatched: 16. The CDR3 bases are TGCAGTGCTAGAGGGTTCCCCGACAGGGTTGATAGGGAGACCCAGTACTTC. It specifies CSARGFPDRVDRETQYF.

The table lists this clonotype with a few counts. The chain carries TRBV20-1 and TRBJ2-1; maybe TRBD2 (5 bases). Per germline, CDR1 DFQATT and CDR2 SNEGSKA (reference sequence). Trimming shortened V by 4 bases and J by 8 bases, and 21 bases separated the two germline ends. CDR3 length equals 15 residues. CDR3 residues: CSATPGISSRHEQFF. The CDR3 region has the DNA TGCAGTGCTACTCCCGGGATTAGTTCCCGCCATGAGCAGTTCTTC.

This clonotype came up a few times. The chain couples TRBV15 to TRBJ2-1; D unresolved. The CDR3 extends over 15 amino acids. Trimming took off 6 bases at V and 0 bases at J, with 12 bases between the two ends. Looked up from germline, CDR1 is LNHNV and CDR2 is YYDKDF (reference sequence). The CDR3 sequence is CATRPTRSSYNEQFF. The CDR3 nucleotides are TGTGCCACCAGACCGACAAGGAGCTCCTACAATGAGCAGTTCTTC.